The sequence of this T cell receptor (beta chain) was determined in a study of Graves' ophthalmopathy and Graves' hyperthyroidism. RNA transcripts served as template for amplifying TCR beta CDR3 sequences. The authors performed first-round RT-PCR with HTBI primers and then a second-round multiplex PCR. MiXCR, applied by TCRdb to the multiplex PCR reads, yields one record per CDR3 protein. The repertoire includes 170,000 or so distinct CDR3 sequences, about two fifths of them detected once, and roughly 8.9% sits in the top ten. The V gene's germline CDR1 is MDHEN and CDR2 SYDVKM. The length of the CDR3 is 14 residues. Between the trimmed V and J ends, which lost 3 bases and 1 base, there was a span of 9 bases.

The clonotype originates from a man aged 25 to 40 with Graves' ophthalmopathy. The sample comprised peripheral blood. The rearrangement uses TRBV28 and TRBJ1-1; D is uncertain. The CDR3 DNA follows: TGTGCCAGCAGTTTCCCACTAACGAACACTGAAGCTTTCTTT. Residues: CASSFPLTNTEAFF.